These T cell receptor beta chains were read from a single sample in a study of identical twins. MiXCR, run by TCRdb on the 5' RACE reads, gives a single entry per CDR3 protein. The sample contains approximately 190,000 distinct CDR3 sequences, roughly 15% of which appear only once. This sample was also put to use in a study of T cells expressing NK-cell markers.

Material for sequencing was CD8+ T cells sorted from blood. These receptors were obtained from a woman aged 18-30 years in good health. CDR3s leave out the opening cysteine and the closing phenylalanine or tryptophan.

V	J	CDR3
TRBV6-2/TRBV6-3	TRBJ2-1	ASSYGAYNEQF
TRBV12-3/TRBV12-4	TRBJ2-7	ASSLRGTALEQY
TRBV20-1	TRBJ2-1	SARDFSTGGEVDEQF
TRBV10-3	TRBJ2-7	AISEEGYEQY
TRBV6-2/TRBV6-3	TRBJ2-1	ASSHHSPDNEQF
TRBV5-1	TRBJ2-7	ASSLVWTGAQY
TRBV2	TRBJ2-3	ASSDLASSRADTQY
TRBV27	TRBJ2-3	ASSLSPLAGALEDTQY
TRBV5-1	TRBJ2-7	ASTPPPGTPYEQY
TRBV13	TRBJ2-5	ASSFNIPTGETQY
TRBV7-9	TRBJ2-5	ASSPSRTGSKETQY
TRBV5-6	TRBJ2-7	ASSFPTSGSPYEQY
TRBV12-3/TRBV12-4	TRBJ1-3	ASSFSTGNTIY
TRBV29-1	TRBJ2-7	SVVPGYEQY
TRBV5-5	TRBJ1-5	ASSLRGDYQPQH
TRBV6-6	TRBJ1-1	ASSYRGYTEAF
TRBV4-2	TRBJ2-3	ASSQEDGGITDTQY
TRBV19	TRBJ2-1	ASSVTVRNEQF
TRBV4-1	TRBJ1-4	ASSQDRGHSNEKLF
TRBV6-4	TRBJ2-2	ASSARQDTGELF
TRBV13	TRBJ1-1	ASSRDQAPYTEAF
TRBV15	TRBJ1-4	ATRPATGTNEKLF
TRBV9	TRBJ2-1	ASSVEGLDYNEQF
TRBV12-3/TRBV12-4	TRBJ1-1	ASSRWGGTEAF
TRBV4-3	TRBJ2-4	ASSQDSDRANIQY
TRBV7-2	TRBJ2-7	ASSSLRFGGMSYEQY
TRBV2	TRBJ2-7	ASLDGLTFYEQY
TRBV7-9	TRBJ2-7	ASSNIPYEQY
TRBV4-3	TRBJ2-2	ASSPGFTGELF
TRBV19	TRBJ2-5	ASSIARMETQY
TRBV19	TRBJ2-7	ASSSEAGREDEQY
TRBV2	TRBJ2-2	ASIGQGEHTGELF
TRBV7-9	TRBJ2-7	ASGSVGGSSYEQY
TRBV27	TRBJ1-1	ASSWTANTEAF
TRBV11-3	TRBJ2-1	ASSSRDHPYNEQF
TRBV28	TRBJ2-2	ASVTSAYTGELF
TRBV20-1	TRBJ2-7	SAADLAYEQY
TRBV21-1	TRBJ2-3	ASKGGGPRTGHVTQY
TRBV27	TRBJ2-3	ASSLGTSGSSTDTQY
TRBV5-1	TRBJ2-7	ASSLDLAGEQY
TRBV20-1	TRBJ2-3	SARTTSTDTQY
TRBV10-3	TRBJ2-2	AISEWSTELSGELF
TRBV2	TRBJ2-1	ASSANPTEDEQF
TRBV4-1	TRBJ2-7	ASSRHLRGRLHEQY
TRBV27	TRBJ1-5	ASRTGTMVAPQH
TRBV7-8	TRBJ2-3	ASLDLRGRGTDTQY
TRBV10-3	TRBJ1-6	AISESMFSYNSPLH
TRBV19	TRBJ2-7	ASQPLQGGEQY
TRBV12-3/TRBV12-4	TRBJ1-1	ATKQGRTEAF
TRBV7-8	TRBJ2-1	ASSPESGGIPNEQF
TRBV2	TRBJ1-4	ASSEVGATNEKLF
TRBV9	TRBJ2-3	ASGASGGQGDTDTQY
TRBV9	TRBJ1-4	ASSGSTGNFNEKLF
TRBV12-3/TRBV12-4	TRBJ1-1	ASTLGSGEAF